This TCR beta chain came from a study of cytomegalovirus exposure and HLA in healthy donors (dated by TCRdb to 2016 to 2017). General notes on the study: In an earlier analysis of around 540 of the donors, around 290 Gb of sequence data and some 100 million unique TCR beta sequences from approximately 180 million T cells were reported. An early release that covered some 640 HLA-typed donors contained about 290 gigabases of sequencing data and tens of millions of unique TCR sequences. Of the roughly 400 genotyped donors, over 70% fell in the genetic ancestry cluster associated with self-reported Caucasian donors. The study aimed to test whether signatures of past pathogen exposure could be identified by cataloging public T cell receptors. The T cell repertoires of several hundred subjects were profiled by immunosequencing and related to cytomegalovirus serostatus. Along with the approximately 650-subject first cohort, a separate validation cohort of approximately 110 different subjects was used. To predict cytomegalovirus infection status, the study combined high-throughput TCR immunosequencing, statistical association of individual TCRs with disease status, and machine learning. A later analysis re-examined previously published TCR beta repertoires from just over 650 donors and added high-resolution HLA genotyping to investigate patterns of TCR occurrence. In the later analysis, no new phenotypic data were used to find candidate immune exposures; instead, reliance was placed on TCR beta sequences and their occurrence across donors. An earlier analysis of some 500 of the donors applied high-throughput TCR beta sequencing to assess whether each TCR beta V gene segment acted as functional or pseudogenic. Donor age, sex, ethnicity and CMV serostatus were compiled alongside the repertoire data. In a later genetic analysis, genome-wide SNP genotypes for about 55% of the roughly 700 donors were used, and that subset was treated as a discovery cohort. All discovery cohort repertoires had been generated using a single sequencing platform. HLA typing included class I and class II loci at four-digit resolution. The number of typed donors differed by locus: about 620-640 for A, B, C, DRB1 and DQB1; approximately 520 for DQA1; around 610 for DPA1; and about 450 for DPB1. Four to six DR-DQ haplotypes were handled as single units for association and clustering because linkage in the cohort was strong. Among several hundred genotyped donors of the cohort, an average of approximately 240,000 unique TCR beta nucleotide sequences was sequenced per donor, of which about 18% were non-productive.

Taken from cysteine to phenylalanine, the CDR3 has 14 residues. Here the CDR3 DNA is all that survives: 42 bases in frame from base 1. For CDR1 and CDR2, the germline V gene (reference sequence) lists MNHEY and SMNVEV. The germline ends are 17 bases apart after V is trimmed by 8 bases and J by 7 bases. The cohort consisted of 600 to 750 healthy bone marrow donors. At the time of sampling, all cohort members were nominally healthy, though unrecorded immune exposures were likely present. The donor tested CMV seropositive and was one of the 289 seropositive cohort members. A peripheral blood sample was collected from each donor, and TCR beta sequencing was performed on peripheral blood mononuclear cells. Genomic DNA was extracted from the blood cell samples with the Qiagen DNeasy Blood Extraction Kit. Regarding this clone: This clone's antigen is unknown. No much larger clonotype is one base removed from it; base qualities were not supplied.

Library preparation used the immunoSEQ multiplex PCR assay. A mixture of 60 forward primers for TCR Vbeta segments and 13 reverse primers for TCR Jbeta segments was used in the multiplex PCR. The CDR3 region of rearranged TCR beta genes was amplified from genomic DNA by a multiplex PCR assay. The Illumina HiSeq System was used to sequence the amplified TCR beta libraries as 87-base-pair reads. The original pipeline was this. A later analysis tallied around 80 million unique TCR beta chains across the 666 repertoires, and approximately 9.9 million of those chains were shared by two or more donors. To remove PCR and sequencing errors, raw reads were error-corrected and collapsed into unique sequences using a nearest-neighbor algorithm that merged closely related sequences. V, D and J gene segments were assigned by aligning CDR3 sequences to IMGT reference sequences. Each retained sequence needed at least a six-nucleotide match to both a V gene segment and a J gene segment. A rearrangement counted as productive if the CDR3 had no stop codons and remained in frame with V and J, and every other rearrangement counted as non-productive. CDR3 was defined according to IMGT convention as the region running from the second conserved V-encoded cysteine to the conserved J-encoded phenylalanine. The earlier analysis of approximately 590 of the donors excluded any sequence lacking an unambiguous match to a single V gene segment. An earlier analysis of over 450 of the donors classified V segments as functional when productive rearrangements were above 56.7% and as segregating when the standard deviation between donors was above 5%. A statistical classification framework was built for diagnosing cytomegalovirus status from the catalog of TCR beta chain sequences. In a later analysis, TCR nucleotide sequences were compared against IMGT/GENE-DB human TR gene sequences so that V and J genes could be assigned. Using the TCRdist pipeline, a later analysis assigned CDR3 sequences along with most-parsimonious VDJ recombination scenarios. In a later analysis, each TCR beta chain was defined by its CDR3 amino acid sequence together with its V-gene family, and reads without a unique V-gene family were excluded. A later analysis removed 500 to 600 highly shared, low-generation-probability nucleotide sequences to deal with suspected cross-contamination and a sequencing artifact. In a later analysis, a clonal expansion index for each public chain was calculated from normalized within-repertoire ranks of inferred template counts. In a later analysis, generation probabilities were computed with a VDJ recombination model fitted to out-of-frame rearrangements, and the resulting probabilities were checked against IGoR. In a later analysis, TCR-TCR, TCR-HLA and TCR-CMV co-occurrence was scored with hypergeometric tests, and a repertoire-size bias correction was applied to TCR pairs. In a later analysis, false discovery rates were estimated by permuting HLA or CMV assignments 20 times. In a later analysis, co-occurring TCRs were grouped using DBSCAN, with TCRdist sequence similarity added in when clustering inside HLA-allele-positive subsets. For co-occurrence clustering, repertoires with fewer than 30,000 or more than 120,000 public chains were excluded, along with 4 to 6 repertoires with anomalous nucleotide sharing. This immuneACCESS table, as held by TCRdb, lists in-frame sequences with V and J called but not all clones. Of the missing ones, under half trace to an unresolved V gene in checked studies; the others have no known cause. The DNA was the basis for D and trimming; V, J and clone size are from that table. Across this sample there are about 100,000 clones, with approximately 79% seen only once. Of the sample, under 20% falls within the top ten clones.

The study at large found these results: In the study, around 160 TCR beta chains were listed as associated with cytomegalovirus. Most CMV-associated TCR beta chains appeared to be HLA-restricted in a later analysis, and the HLA associations seemed to be driven largely by CMV exposure. A cluster of highly shared sequence variants was judged likely to be a technical artifact of the sequencing pipeline. In a later analysis, HLA-associated TCR beta chains showed more clonal expansion and lower generation probabilities than non-associated chains that were equally common. It was suggested by the authors that the approach could potentially be generalized to other disease states and immunological phenotypes. Because counts were too low, under 20 rarely observed V segments, including chromosome 9 orphons, were left out of the earlier analysis of 587 of the donors. This cohort had only TCR beta chains sequenced, and the lack of alpha or paired-chain data limited which features could be detected. A further reported finding was that TCR beta sequences accurately predicted the HLA-A and HLA-B alleles for most subjects in the first cohort. According to a later analysis, parvovirus B19, influenza, CMV and Epstein-Barr virus appeared linked to several top co-occurrence clusters. When HLA alleles, especially DR and DQ, strongly co-occurred, TCR associations were difficult to assign to individual alleles. Because some donors lacked HLA typing at each locus, the association tests relied only on the typed subset. Broadly in line with IMGT annotations, most TCR beta V segments showed up in productive rearrangements about 90% or about 30% of the time in an earlier analysis of approximately 640 of the donors. The classifier was reported to diagnose cytomegalovirus status with high specificity and sensitivity in both the original cohort and the validation cohort. In a later genetic analysis, a missense DCLRE1C variant was associated with V-gene and J-gene trimming of TCR beta chains, and the association was replicated in an independent cohort. According to a later analysis, TCR association rates differed among HLA loci, with DRB1 alleles showing the most associated TCRs and HLA-C alleles showing the fewest. CMV serostatus was the only immune exposure information available for the cohort. The presence/absence analyses assumed that sequencing depth was roughly uniform across donors, and that assumption may not be true. Across donors, most TCR sequences were observed very rarely, whereas some public TCRs were present in many individuals. Some IMGT-functional V segments, including TRBV6-2 and TRBV6-3, could not be told apart with the 87-base-pair reads, so those segments were excluded. Linkage disequilibrium might explain the correlated functional status among segregating V segments, but an unknown experimental factor could not be excluded. According to a later genetic analysis, donors in an Asian-associated ancestry cluster had fewer N-insertions in productive TCRs than the approximately 630-donor mean. A few of the identified cytomegalovirus-associated TCR beta chains were confirmed in vitro to be specific for cytomegalovirus antigens. Specific HLA alleles were associated with more than 15,000 TCR beta sequences at a false discovery rate of 0.05 in a later analysis.

This chain is built from TRBV27 and TRBJ2-2; TRBD2 might be the D gene, on 5 matching bases. Sequenced: PBMCs. The sequence was collected from a woman aged 60-75 years in good health and CMV-seropositive. The base sequence is TGTGCCAGCGGGCTGTATAGCGCTGTCGGGGAGCTGTTTTTT. It codes for CASGLYSAVGELFF.